A single sample gave rise to the 32 T cell receptor beta chains below, sequenced in a study of radiation and T cells in renal cell carcinoma. Here immunoSEQ multiplex PCR was the method, and the copy in TCRdb shows in-frame clones only, minus some. The sample lists approximately 110,000 clones; roughly 80% were seen once. Time point here: baseline pretreatment blood. Regarding treatment: 15 Gy SBRT to primary tumor, nephrectomy 4 weeks later. Source: blood, taken from a patient whose treatment included radiotherapy and nephrectomy. The receptor set was obtained from an older woman with renal cell carcinoma.

The chain couples TRBV5-1 to TRBJ2-5, with 9 bases identical to TRBD2. Losses at the gene ends were 0 bases for V and 4 bases for J; bases not matched to a gene: 7. There are 16 residues in the CDR3. Germline-derived CDR1 and CDR2 are SGHRS and YFSETQ. The CDR3 loop is CASSLAPAGGVETQYF. The DNA of the CDR3 is TGCGCCAGCAGCTTGGCCCCAGCGGGGGGCGTAGAGACCCAGTACTTC.

This chain links TRBV27 with TRBJ2-5; D call uncertain. The V gene's germline CDR1 is MNHEY and CDR2 SMNVEV (reference sequence). The CDR3 totals 13 residues. Trimming took 2 bases from V and 4 from J, leaving 8 bases between them. The DNA for the CDR3 is TGTGCCAGCAGTTTAGGGAATTCAGAGACCCAGTACTTC. This encodes CASSLGNSETQYF.

The chain employs TRBV27 and TRBJ2-7; 16 nucleotides agree with TRBD2. CDR3 length: 19 amino acids. V trimming: 6 bases; J trimming: 1 base; junction bases outside the gene matches: 12. Germline CDR1 is MNHEY and CDR2 is SMNVEV (reference sequence). The CDR3 spells CASRLYPGTSGRESYEQYF. The CDR3 coding sequence is TGTGCCAGCAGGCTATACCCGGGGACTAGCGGGAGGGAGTCCTACGAGCAGTACTTC.

The V and J genes are TRBV9 and TRBJ1-4, with 10 bases that match TRBD1. V was clipped by 3 bases and J by 7 bases; unmatched bases: 6. The CDR3 runs 15 residues. Germline V lookup: CDR1 SGDLS, CDR2 YYNGEE. CDR3 sequence (DNA): TGTGCCAGCAGCGCTGGACAGGGGGAGGTTGAAAAACTGTTTTTT. It specifies CASSAGQGEVEKLFF.

The table lists this clone with a few counts. The V gene is TRBV7-9, the J gene TRBJ2-1; tentatively, D is TRBD2 (6 bases). The CDR3 runs 15 residues. Germline V CDR1 and CDR2: SEHNR, FQNEAQ (reference sequence). Trimming left V 5 bases short and J 9 bases short, with 20 bases between. CDR3 in DNA: TGTGCCAGCAGCCACCGGGACTCCACCGAGGGTGAGCAGTTCTTC. Amino acid sequence: CASSHRDSTEGEQFF.

The gene calls are TRBV5-4 and TRBJ2-2; D not resolved. This CDR3 comprises 14 residues. Germline V gene data show CDR1 as SGHNT and CDR2 as YYREEE (reference sequence). The V end lost 2 bases, the J end lost 7 bases, and 12 bases lay between the germline ends. CDR3 protein: CASSFTLSGGELFF. CDR3 DNA: TGTGCCAGCAGCTTCACTCTAAGTGGCGGGGAGCTGTTTTTT.

J is TRBJ2-3 and V is TRBV7-3; TRBD2 aligns across 13 bases. The trim removed 4 bases at V and 2 bases at J, leaving 3 bases unmatched. CDR3 length: 16 residues. Germline values: CDR1 SGHTA, CDR2 FQGTGA. The CDR3 spells CASSSGTSGVTDTQYF. The CDR3 DNA is TGTGCCAGCAGCTCTGGGACTAGCGGGGTCACAGATACGCAGTATTTT.

The chain employs TRBV27 and TRBJ1-1; a possible D gene is TRBD1 (6 bases). The CDR3 spans 14 residues. Trimming left V 6 bases short and J 1 base short, with 12 bases between. Germline CDR1 reads MNHEY; CDR2 reads SMNVEV (reference sequence). The CDR3 nucleotides are TGTGCCAGCAGGGGGGCAGGGCCGAACACTGAAGCTTTCTTT. Its translation: CASRGAGPNTEAFF.

The V call is TRBV6-1, the J call TRBJ1-2; D gene uncertain. The CDR3 spans 14 residues. The V end was cut by 1 base, the J end by 2 bases, with 8 bases between. Germline CDR1 and CDR2: MNHNS and SASEGT. The CDR3 nucleotides are TGTGCCAGCAGTGAAGGCAACCGGAACTATGGCTACACCTTC. Encoded protein: CASSEGNRNYGYTF.

This chain's CDR3 is CASSITGGDQRGNTIYF. The CDR3 bases are TGTGCCAGCAGTATCACAGGCGGGGATCAAAGAGGAAACACCATATATTTT. This chain joins TRBV28 and TRBJ1-3, with a possible D match to TRBD1 (5 bases). The CDR3 covers 17 residues. CDR1 and CDR2 from the germline V gene are MDHEN and SYDVKM. Trimming took off 5 bases at V and 4 bases at J, with 21 bases between the two ends.

This clone was recorded only once. This chain joins TRBV19 and TRBJ2-3, with D possibly being TRBD2 (6 bases). The CDR3 sequence is 14 residues long. The germline gives CDR1 LNHDA, CDR2 SQIVND (reference sequence). V dropped 1 base and J dropped 4 bases, with 9 bases sitting between them. The CDR3 region has the DNA TGTGCCAGTAGTATAGCGGGAGCATCAGATACGCAGTATTTT. Encoded protein: CASSIAGASDTQYF.

This clone was seen only once. This chain links TRBV7-9 with TRBJ1-1; D unresolved. Germline V gene sequence: CDR1 SEHNR, CDR2 FQNEAQ (reference sequence). V gave up 1 base and J gave up 4 bases, with 13 bases separating them. The CDR3 runs 15 residues. The CDR3, as DNA: TGTGCCAGCAGCTTAGAATCGGGGTGGGTCACTGAAGCTTTCTTT. Encoded protein: CASSLESGWVTEAFF.

The chain links TRBV19 to TRBJ2-1, with 8 bases identical to TRBD2. The CDR3 is 15 residues long. V dropped 5 bases and J dropped 7; count of bases not matched to a gene: 10. CDR1 and CDR2 (germline): LNHDA, SQIVND (reference sequence). Here the CDR3 DNA reads TGTGCCAGTAGTCGGGGGGGCGCCAATGTAAATGAGCAGTTCTTC. It translates to CASSRGGANVNEQFF.

The chain couples TRBV5-4 to TRBJ2-7; no clear D. The CDR3 length is 12 residues. Germline values: CDR1 SGHNT, CDR2 YYREEE (reference sequence). V was clipped by 0 bases and J by 7 bases, with 8 bases between them. CDR3 nucleotides: TGTGCCAGCAGCTTGGTTTTGAGTGAGCAGTACTTC. Protein: CASSLVLSEQYF.

V gene TRBV2 combines with J gene TRBJ2-1, with a possible D match to TRBD2 (7 bases). Germline values: CDR1 SNHLY, CDR2 FYNNEI. Trimming stripped 8 bases from V and 2 bases from J, with 13 bases between. The CDR3 loop spans 14 amino acids. The CDR3 region is CASLGGVTYNEQFF. The CDR3, as DNA: TGTGCCAGCCTAGGGGGGGTGACCTACAATGAGCAGTTCTTC.

The chain links TRBV2 to TRBJ2-2, with D perhaps TRBD2 (6 bases). This CDR3 has 14 residues. Trimming removed 7 bases from V and 1 base from J, with 10 bases in between. Germline V gives CDR1 SNHLY, CDR2 FYNNEI. CDR3 region: CASILSGNTGELFF. In DNA, the CDR3 is TGTGCCAGCATCCTTAGCGGGAACACCGGGGAGCTGTTTTTT.

The chain joins TRBV11-2 to TRBJ1-6; a weak D match, TRBD1 (5 bases). The V end lost 1 base, the J end lost 0 bases, and 10 bases lay between the germline ends. Looked up from germline, CDR1 is SGHAT and CDR2 is FQNNGV. The CDR3 length is 17 residues. The CDR3 here is CASSLGQMSSYNSPLHF. The CDR3 DNA reads as TGTGCCAGCAGCTTAGGACAGATGAGCTCCTATAATTCACCCCTCCACTTT. The full variable domain, completed using reference TRBV11-2 and TRBJ1-6, is EAGVAQSPRYKIIEKRQSVAFWCNPISGHATLYWYQQILGQGPKLLIQFQNNGVVDDSQLPKDRFSAERLKGVDSTLKIQPAKLEDSAVYLCASSLGQMSSYNSPLHFGNGTRLTVT.

This sequence joins TRBV6-5 and TRBJ2-3; no clear D gene. The germline CDR1 and CDR2 sequences are MNHEY and SVGAGI. V lost 6 bases, J lost 6 bases, and 16 bases lay in between. This CDR3 comprises 14 residues. CDR3 sequence reads: CASSYSGVIDTQYF. Written as DNA, the CDR3 is TGTGCCAGCAGCTATTCCGGAGTTATTGATACGCAGTATTTT.

The chain is built from TRBV5-1 and TRBJ2-7; D possibly uses TRBD1 or TRBD2 (5 bases each). Germline CDR1 is SGHRS and CDR2 is YFSETQ. This CDR3 has 14 residues. Trimming left V 3 bases short and J 2 bases short, with 12 bases between. CDR3 sequence: CASSSGRGTYEQYF. The CDR3 region has the DNA TGCGCCAGCAGCTCGGGAAGGGGTACCTACGAGCAGTACTTC.

Regarding this clone: One junction end does not reproduce the germline sequence, and a read error may be involved. The V and J genes are TRBV7-7 and TRBJ2-2, with 7 bases that match TRBD2. The germline V gene encodes CDR1 SSHAT and CDR2 FNYEAQ (reference sequence). The CDR3 is 16 amino acids. The CDR3 DNA sequence: TGTGCTAGCAGCTTAGGTGCGGGAGAAAATACCGGGGAGCTGTTTTTT. Translation gives CASSLGAGENTGELFF.

CDR3 bases: TGTGCCAGCAGTGGGCTGACAGGATCTGGAAACACCATATATTTT. This sequence encodes CASSGLTGSGNTIYF. The chain is built from TRBV25-1 and TRBJ1-3, with D tentatively TRBD1 (6 bases). Trimming removed 4 bases at V and 1 base at J, with 11 bases between. Per germline, CDR1 MGHDK and CDR2 SYGVNS. This CDR3 has 15 residues.

The CDR3 region is CASSTRTGGEKLFF. The CDR3, as DNA: TGTGCCAGCAGTACCAGGACAGGGGGTGAAAAACTGTTTTTT. V is TRBV28 and J is TRBJ1-4; 10 bases align to TRBD1. Per the germline V gene, CDR1 is MDHEN and CDR2 is SYDVKM. J gave up 7 bases and V 5 bases, and 4 bases lay outside the gene matches. This CDR3 comprises 14 residues. The whole variable domain, remainder taken from reference TRBV28 and TRBJ1-4, is DVKVTQSSRYLVKRTGEKVFLECVQDMDHENMFWYRQDPGLGLRLIYFSYDVKMKEKGDIPEGYSVSREKKERFSLILESASTNQTSMYLCASSTRTGGEKLFFGSGTQLSVL.

The V and J genes are TRBV19 and TRBJ1-2; weak D call: TRBD1 (6 bases). V dropped 6 bases and J dropped 4 bases, with 12 bases sitting between them. Germline V lookup: CDR1 LNHDA, CDR2 SQIVND (reference sequence). The CDR3 is 13 amino acids. CDR3: CASSREGVYGYTF. DNA of the CDR3: TGTGCCAGTAGCCGAGAGGGGGTCTATGGCTACACCTTC.

V gene TRBV5-1 combines with J gene TRBJ2-1; 7 nucleotides match TRBD1. V was clipped by 4 bases and J by 9 bases; unmatched bases: 7. From germline, CDR1 is SGHRS and CDR2 YFSETQ. The CDR3 totals 13 residues. CDR3 sequence (DNA): TGCGCCAGCAGCATGGGGGACAGCGGTGAGCAGTTCTTC. This translates into CASSMGDSGEQFF.

This sequence joins TRBV5-1 and TRBJ2-3; TRBD1 matches at 7 bases. Germline assignment: CDR1 SGHRS and CDR2 YFSETQ. The CDR3 contains 15 residues. Trimming at V came to 3 bases and at J to 6 bases, leaving 10 bases not matched to a gene. CDR3 protein: CASSSEDRPSDTQYF. The CDR3 DNA follows: TGCGCCAGCAGCTCAGAGGACAGGCCAAGCGATACGCAGTATTTT. The variable domain in full, completed from reference TRBV5-1 and TRBJ2-3, reads KAGVTQTPRYLIKTRGQQVTLSCSPISGHRSVSWYQQTPGQGLQFLFEYFSETQRNKGNFPGRFSGRQFSNSRSEMNVSTLELGDSALYLCASSSEDRPSDTQYFGPGTRLTVL.

The V gene is TRBV6-5, the J gene TRBJ1-2; D might be TRBD1 (5 bases). V lost 4 bases, J lost 8 bases, and 8 bases lay in between. The germline V gene has CDR1 MNHEY and CDR2 SVGAGI. The CDR3 totals 11 residues. Written as DNA, the CDR3 is TGTGCCAGCAGTTCCCAGGGCGGCTACACCTTC. This codes for CASSSQGGYTF.

This sequence joins TRBV19 and TRBJ2-3, with D unclear. V was cut by 4 bases and J by 8 bases, with 10 bases left in between. This CDR3 is 12 amino acids long. CDR1 is LNHDA and CDR2 is SQIVND in the germline V gene (reference sequence). The CDR3 reads CASSRTSGTQYF. The CDR3 DNA is TGTGCCAGTAGTAGAACATCGGGTACGCAGTATTTT.

The DNA for the CDR3 is TGTGCCAGCAGAACCGCAGGCACCTATGGCTACACCTTC. Protein: CASRTAGTYGYTF. V gene TRBV6-1 combines with J gene TRBJ1-2; no firm D call. The CDR3 runs to 13 residues. The V end was cut by 6 bases, the J end by 4 bases, with 12 bases between. In germline, CDR1 is MNHNS, CDR2 SASEGT.

The chain carries TRBV27 and TRBJ2-5; a weak D match, TRBD1 (6 bases). Per the germline V gene, CDR1 is MNHEY and CDR2 is SMNVEV (reference sequence). This CDR3 has 13 amino acids. The germline V and J ends were trimmed by 5 bases and 4 bases, with 11 bases remaining between them. DNA of the CDR3: TGTGCCAGCAGTCGGGACAACACAGAGACCCAGTACTTC. Protein: CASSRDNTETQYF.

V is TRBV18 and J is TRBJ2-2; TRBD1 matches 11 bases. Germline CDR1 KGHSH, CDR2 LQKENI. CDR3 length: 14 residues. Trimming removed 3 bases from V and 10 bases from J; junction bases left unmatched: 4. The CDR3 DNA reads as TGTGCCAGCTCACCCCGGACAGGGGGCGAGGAGCTGTTTTTT. Protein product: CASSPRTGGEELFF.

This chain uses TRBV6-1 with TRBJ1-1, with D perhaps matching TRBD1 (5 bases). This CDR3 region has 15 residues. Trimming took 7 bases from V and 3 from J, leaving 18 bases between them. The germline V gene encodes CDR1 MNHNS and CDR2 SASEGT. CDR3 in amino acids: CASTPPDSIYTEAFF. The CDR3 DNA reads as TGTGCCAGCACCCCCCCCGACAGCATATACACTGAAGCTTTCTTT.

The chain uses TRBV4-3 and TRBJ2-7; D unresolved. With 8 bases removed from V and 1 base from J, the gap between germline ends came to 12 bases. The CDR3 runs to 13 residues. Per the germline V gene, CDR1 is LGHNA and CDR2 is YSLEER. As DNA, the CDR3 is TGCGCCAGCGGGGTAGGTACATCCTACGAGCAGTACTTC. Its protein product is CASGVGTSYEQYF.